The 10 T cell receptor beta chains listed next were all sequenced from one sample in a study of cytomegalovirus exposure and HLA in healthy donors. This table comes from immunoSEQ multiplex PCR, and its TCRdb copy is limited to in-frame clones, with some not included. The sample includes 300,000 to 450,000 clones, around 86% of them seen just once. The material sequenced was PBMCs. Source of these receptors: a woman aged 18-29 years in good health and CMV-seronegative.

In its sample, this clone was seen once. The V call is TRBV6-5, the J call TRBJ1-2, with no clear D. CDR3 length: 13 amino acids. V was trimmed by 0 bases and J by 7 bases, leaving 9 bases between them. Looked up from germline, CDR1 is MNHEY and CDR2 is SVGAGI. CDR3 bases: TGTGCCAGCAGTTACTCTCGAAACGGTGGCTACACCTTC. This codes for CASSYSRNGGYTF.

This clone was detected only once. The chain couples TRBV5-5 to TRBJ2-1; 14 positions match TRBD2. V lost 0 bases, J lost 6 bases, and 2 bases stayed unmatched. CDR1 is SGHKS, CDR2 YYEKEE, per germline (reference sequence). CDR3 length equals 16 residues. The CDR3 DNA follows: TGTGCCAGCAGCTTGGCGGGACTAGCGGGAGTCAATGAGCAGTTCTTC. Translating gives CASSLAGLAGVNEQFF.

CDR3 loop: CASSLYQGGASTDTQYF. CDR3 DNA: TGTGCCAGCAGCTTATACCAAGGGGGGGCTAGCACAGATACGCAGTATTTT. The chain uses TRBV7-9 and TRBJ2-3, with D tentatively TRBD2 (7 bases). The germline V and J ends were trimmed by 2 bases and 0 bases, with 15 bases remaining between them. CDR1 SEHNR and CDR2 FQNEAQ come from the germline V gene (reference sequence). The CDR3 sequence is 17 residues long.

This chain joins TRBV30 and TRBJ2-5; the match to TRBD2 covers 12 bases. CDR3 size: 16 residues. Germline V lookup: CDR1 GTSNPN, CDR2 SVGIG (reference sequence). The J segment lost 6 bases and the V segment lost 0 bases, leaving 8 bases of the junction unmatched. The CDR3: CAWSVLAGGMVKTQYF. CDR3 nucleotides: TGTGCCTGGAGTGTTCTAGCGGGGGGGATGGTTAAGACCCAGTACTTC.

The J gene is TRBJ2-1, the V gene TRBV6-1; a weak D match, TRBD1 (6 bases). CDR1 is MNHNS, CDR2 SASEGT, per germline. The CDR3 spans 14 residues. The ends were cut back, 2 bases at V and 9 bases at J, with 14 bases in the middle. The CDR3 protein is CASSERRTAVEQFF. CDR3 bases: TGTGCCAGCAGTGAAAGAAGGACAGCAGTTGAGCAGTTCTTC.

This chain connects TRBV5-1 to TRBJ1-2; possible D gene TRBD1, 6 bases. Trimming removed 2 bases at V and 8 bases at J, with 16 bases between. The germline V gene has CDR1 SGHRS and CDR2 YFSETQ. The CDR3 has 14 residues. CDR3 in amino acids: CASSLFSGERGYTF. The CDR3 nucleotides are TGCGCCAGCAGCTTATTTTCAGGGGAACGGGGCTACACCTTC.

This chain connects TRBV5-1 to TRBJ2-1; TRBD1 matches at 9 bases. The CDR3 covers 16 residues. V was pared by 4 bases and J by 3 bases, with 8 bases of the junction left unmatched. Germline V gives CDR1 SGHRS, CDR2 YFSETQ. CDR3 sequence reads: CASSPRDREVYNEQFF. The CDR3 DNA sequence: TGCGCCAGCAGCCCCCGGGACAGGGAGGTCTACAATGAGCAGTTCTTC.

This chain links TRBV6-1 with TRBJ1-4, with D maybe TRBD1 (6 bases). Deletions cut 4 bases from V and 4 bases from J, with 10 bases between. There are 14 residues in the CDR3. The germline CDR1 and CDR2 sequences are MNHNS and SASEGT. The CDR3 loop is CASSGGGRNEKLFF. As DNA, the CDR3 is TGTGCCAGCAGTGGGGGGGGGCGTAATGAAAAACTGTTTTTT.

V usage is TRBV6-4 and J usage is TRBJ2-2, with D maybe TRBD1 (6 bases). The CDR3 is made up of 14 amino acids. Germline values: CDR1 MRHNA, CDR2 SNTAGT. V was clipped by 0 bases and J by 6 bases, with 8 bases between them. CDR3 in amino acids: CASSDSTGPGELFF. CDR3 nucleotides: TGTGCCAGCAGTGACTCAACAGGGCCCGGGGAGCTGTTTTTT.

The chain uses TRBV7-8 and TRBJ2-3; TRBD1 might be the D (6 bases). The CDR3 is 19 residues long. Germline CDR1 and CDR2: SGHVS and FQNEAQ. V lost 2 bases and J 2 bases, leaving 23 bases between the germline ends. The CDR3: CASSLKDPGQPRHTDTQYF. In DNA form, the CDR3 reads TGTGCCAGCAGCTTAAAAGATCCGGGACAACCCCGCCACACAGATACGCAGTATTTT.